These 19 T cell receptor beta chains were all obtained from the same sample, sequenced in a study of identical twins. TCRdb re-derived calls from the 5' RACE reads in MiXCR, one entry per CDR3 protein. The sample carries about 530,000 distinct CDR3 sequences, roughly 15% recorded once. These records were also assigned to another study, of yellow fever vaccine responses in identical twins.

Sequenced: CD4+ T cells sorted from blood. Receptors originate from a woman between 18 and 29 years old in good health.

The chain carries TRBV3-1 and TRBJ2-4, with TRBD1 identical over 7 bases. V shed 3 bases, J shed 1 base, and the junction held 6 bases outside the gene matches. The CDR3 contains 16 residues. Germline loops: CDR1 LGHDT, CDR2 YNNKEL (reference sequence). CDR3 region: CASSQDRHGAKNIQYF. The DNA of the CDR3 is TGTGCCAGCAGCCAGGACAGGCACGGGGCCAAAAACATTCAGTACTTC.

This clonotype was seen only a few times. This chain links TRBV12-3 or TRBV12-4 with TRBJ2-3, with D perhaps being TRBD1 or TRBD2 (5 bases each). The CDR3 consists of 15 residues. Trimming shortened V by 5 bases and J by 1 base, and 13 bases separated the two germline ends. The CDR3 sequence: CASSRGTDGTDTQYF. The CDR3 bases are TGTGCCAGCAGTCGAGGGACGGATGGCACAGATACGCAGTATTTT.

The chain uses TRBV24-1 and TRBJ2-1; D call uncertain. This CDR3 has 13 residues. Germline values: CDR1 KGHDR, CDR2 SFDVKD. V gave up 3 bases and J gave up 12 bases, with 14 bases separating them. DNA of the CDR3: TGTGCCACCAGTGATGAAATACGATTTAGGCAGTTCTTC. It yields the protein CATSDEIRFRQFF.

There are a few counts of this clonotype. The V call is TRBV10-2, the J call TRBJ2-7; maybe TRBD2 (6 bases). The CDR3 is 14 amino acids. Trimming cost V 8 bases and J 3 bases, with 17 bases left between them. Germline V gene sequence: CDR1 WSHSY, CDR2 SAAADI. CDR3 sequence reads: CASSTHGGNYEQYV. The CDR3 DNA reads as TGCGCCAGCTCAACCCACGGGGGAAACTACGAGCAGTACGTC.

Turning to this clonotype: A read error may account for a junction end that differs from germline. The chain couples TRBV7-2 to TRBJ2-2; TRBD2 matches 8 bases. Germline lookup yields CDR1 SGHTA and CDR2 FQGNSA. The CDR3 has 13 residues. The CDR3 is CASSLTGGPGRVF. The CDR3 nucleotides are TGTGCCAGCAGCTTAACGGGGGGGCCCGGGCGGGTTTTT. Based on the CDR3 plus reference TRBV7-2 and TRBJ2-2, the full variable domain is GAGVSQSPSNKVTEKGKDVELRCDPISGHTALYWYRQSLGQGLEFLIYFQGNSAPDKSGLPSDRFSAERTGGSVSTLTIQRTQQEDSAVYLCASSLTGGPGRVFGEGSRLTVL.

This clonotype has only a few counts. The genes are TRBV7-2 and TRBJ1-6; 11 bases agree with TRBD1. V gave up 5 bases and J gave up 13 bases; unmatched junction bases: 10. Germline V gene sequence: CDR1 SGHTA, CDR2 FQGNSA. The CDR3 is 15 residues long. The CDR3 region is CASSPPGQGVWPLHF. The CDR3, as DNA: TGTGCCAGCAGCCCCCCGGGACAGGGGGTTTGGCCCCTCCACTTT.

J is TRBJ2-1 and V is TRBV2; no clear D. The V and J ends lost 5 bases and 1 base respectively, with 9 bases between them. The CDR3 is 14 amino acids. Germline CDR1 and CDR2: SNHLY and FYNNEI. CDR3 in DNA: TGTGCCAGCAGTCGAGGCCCATCCTACAATGAGCAGTTCTTC. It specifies CASSRGPSYNEQFF.

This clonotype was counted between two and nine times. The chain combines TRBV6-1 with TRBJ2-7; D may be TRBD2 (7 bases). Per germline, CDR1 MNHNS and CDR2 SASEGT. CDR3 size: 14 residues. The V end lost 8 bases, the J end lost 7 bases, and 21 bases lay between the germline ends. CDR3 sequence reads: CASRNPRGAGEQYF. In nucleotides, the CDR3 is TGTGCCAGCCGGAACCCTCGGGGGGCGGGGGAGCAGTACTTC.

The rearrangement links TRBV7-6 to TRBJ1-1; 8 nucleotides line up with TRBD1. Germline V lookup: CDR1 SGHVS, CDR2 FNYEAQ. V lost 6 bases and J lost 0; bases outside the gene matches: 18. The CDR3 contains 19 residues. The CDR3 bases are TGTGCCAGCAGTTTGGCCCCGACAGGGGTCTCCGGCATGAACACTGAAGCTTTCTTT. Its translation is CASSLAPTGVSGMNTEAFF.

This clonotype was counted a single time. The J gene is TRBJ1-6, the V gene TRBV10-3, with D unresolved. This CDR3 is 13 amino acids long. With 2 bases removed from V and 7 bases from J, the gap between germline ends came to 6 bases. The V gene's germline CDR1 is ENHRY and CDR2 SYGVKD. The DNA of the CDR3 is TGTGCCATCAGTGAGGGAGGCAATTCACCCCTCCACTTT. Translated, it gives CAISEGGNSPLHF.

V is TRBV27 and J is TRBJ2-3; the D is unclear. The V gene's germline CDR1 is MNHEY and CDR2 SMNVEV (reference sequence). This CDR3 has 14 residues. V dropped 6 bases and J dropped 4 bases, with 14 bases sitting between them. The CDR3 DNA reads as TGTGCCAGCAGCTCCGCTCTTATCTCAGATACGCAGTATTTT. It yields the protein CASSSALISDTQYF.

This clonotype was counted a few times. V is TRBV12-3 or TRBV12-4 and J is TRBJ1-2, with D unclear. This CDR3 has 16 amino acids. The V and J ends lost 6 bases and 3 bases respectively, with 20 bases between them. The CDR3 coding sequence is TGTGCCAGCAGCCTTAGTGCTACGAGGCTTTACTATGGCTACACCTTC. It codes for CASSLSATRLYYGYTF.

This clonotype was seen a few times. CDR3 nucleotide sequence: TGTGCCAGCAGGACGGGGGGCTCTACCCAGTACTTC. Translating gives CASRTGGSTQYF. This chain uses TRBV3-1 with TRBJ2-5, with a weak D call TRBD2 (7 bases). V dropped 6 bases and J dropped 8 bases, with 13 bases sitting between them. The CDR3 runs 12 residues. Germline CDR1 and CDR2: LGHDT and YNNKEL (reference sequence).

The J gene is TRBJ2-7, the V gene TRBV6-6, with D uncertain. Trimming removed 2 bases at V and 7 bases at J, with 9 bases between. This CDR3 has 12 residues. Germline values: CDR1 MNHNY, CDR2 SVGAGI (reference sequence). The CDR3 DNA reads TGTGCCAGCAGTTACGAGTCTTTGGAGCAGTACTTC. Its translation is CASSYESLEQYF.

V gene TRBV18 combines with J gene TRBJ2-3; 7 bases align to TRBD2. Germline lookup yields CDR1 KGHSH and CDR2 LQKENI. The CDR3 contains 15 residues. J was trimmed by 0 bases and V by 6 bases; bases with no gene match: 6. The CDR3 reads CASSGLAASTDTQYF. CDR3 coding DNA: TGTGCCAGCTCCGGGCTAGCGGCTAGCACAGATACGCAGTATTTT.

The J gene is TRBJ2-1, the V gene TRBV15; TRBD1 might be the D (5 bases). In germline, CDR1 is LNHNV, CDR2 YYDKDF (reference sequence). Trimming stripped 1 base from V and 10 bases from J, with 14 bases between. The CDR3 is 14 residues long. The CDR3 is CATSRGQPLREQFF. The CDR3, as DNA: TGTGCCACCAGCAGAGGACAGCCGCTAAGGGAGCAGTTCTTC.

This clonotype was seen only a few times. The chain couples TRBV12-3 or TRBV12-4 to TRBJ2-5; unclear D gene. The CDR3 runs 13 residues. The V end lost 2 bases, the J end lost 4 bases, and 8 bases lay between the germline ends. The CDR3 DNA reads TGTGCCAGCAGTTTACAGGTTGCAGAGACCCAGTACTTC. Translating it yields CASSLQVAETQYF.

The CDR3 DNA is TGTGCCAGCAGTAAGACCGGACTAGCGGGGAACACAGATACGCAGTATTTT. Translation: CASSKTGLAGNTDTQYF. The chain couples TRBV3-1 to TRBJ2-3; 12 nucleotides align to TRBD2. V lost 6 bases to trimming and J lost 2 bases; unmatched junction nucleotides: 9. The CDR3 has 17 amino acids. Germline CDR1 and CDR2: LGHDT and YNNKEL (reference sequence).

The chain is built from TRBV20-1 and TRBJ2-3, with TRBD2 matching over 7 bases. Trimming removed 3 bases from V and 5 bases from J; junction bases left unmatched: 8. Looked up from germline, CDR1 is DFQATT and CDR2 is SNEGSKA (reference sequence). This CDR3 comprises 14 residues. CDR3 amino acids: CSASWRERRDTQYF. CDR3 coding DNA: TGCAGTGCTAGTTGGCGGGAGCGGAGAGATACGCAGTATTTT.